The 10 T cell receptor beta chains given below trace back to one sample, sequenced in a study of cytomegalovirus exposure and HLA in healthy donors. Researchers ran the PCR with 60 Vbeta and 13 Jbeta primers. TCRdb's table, derived via immunoSEQ multiplex PCR, lists solely in-frame clones and lacks some. The table includes around 97,000 clones, roughly four fifths detected once. The material sequenced was PBMCs. These receptors all stem from a man aged 35-49 years in good health and CMV-seropositive.

The chain couples TRBV7-9 to TRBJ2-5, with a possible D match to TRBD2 (6 bases). The CDR3 consists of 16 residues. In germline, CDR1 is SEHNR, CDR2 FQNEAQ (reference sequence). V was trimmed by 0 bases and J by 4 bases, leaving 15 bases between them. The CDR3 sequence: CASSLAAGGGGETQYF. CDR3 DNA sequence: TGTGCCAGCAGCTTAGCGGCCGGGGGAGGCGGAGAGACCCAGTACTTC.

The V gene is TRBV9, the J gene TRBJ2-1; 11 nucleotides line up with TRBD2. The CDR3 runs to 16 residues. The V segment lost 4 bases and the J segment 4 bases; nucleotides outside the gene matches: 7. Germline assignment: CDR1 SGDLS and CDR2 YYNGEE. CDR3 loop: CASSPRLAGTYNEQFF. For the CDR3, the DNA is TGTGCCAGCAGCCCCCGACTAGCGGGAACGTACAATGAGCAGTTCTTC.

The J gene is TRBJ1-5, the V gene TRBV10-1; D call uncertain. Trimming stripped 4 bases from V and 7 bases from J, with 14 bases between. CDR3 length equals 14 residues. Germline CDR1 is WNHNN and CDR2 is SYGVQD (reference sequence). For the CDR3, the DNA is TGCGCCAGCAGTGCGGGGAGCCCGGGGCAGCCCCAGCATTTT. This codes for CASSAGSPGQPQHF.

This clone was detected once. This sample also contains other DNA sequences that code for the same CDR3. The chain uses TRBV9 and TRBJ1-1; maybe TRBD1 (5 bases). V was pared by 2 bases and J by 3 bases, with 8 bases between. CDR1 is SGDLS and CDR2 is YYNGEE in the germline V gene. The CDR3 is 13 residues long. The CDR3 region has the DNA TGTGCCAGCAGCGTTGGGGGGTACACTGAAGCTTTCTTT. Protein product: CASSVGGYTEAFF.

V is TRBV7-9 and J is TRBJ2-1, with D unclear. From germline, CDR1 is SEHNR and CDR2 FQNEAQ (reference sequence). Trimming pared 0 bases from V and 10 bases from J, leaving 7 bases between. CDR3 length: 12 amino acids. In DNA form, the CDR3 reads TGTGCCAGCAGCTTAGCCATCCGGGAGCAGTTCTTC. Residues: CASSLAIREQFF.

The rearrangement uses TRBV4-1 and TRBJ2-1; D remains ambiguous. Looked up from germline, CDR1 is MGHRA and CDR2 is YSYEKL. This CDR3 comprises 14 residues. Trimming took 2 bases from V and 2 from J, leaving 7 bases between them. The CDR3 DNA reads TGCGCCAGCAGCCAACTTACAGCCTACAATGAGCAGTTCTTC. Protein sequence: CASSQLTAYNEQFF.

This chain uses TRBV11-3 with TRBJ2-2; 10 nucleotides agree with TRBD1. Germline lookup yields CDR1 SGHNT and CDR2 YENEEA. This CDR3 is 16 amino acids long. V shed 1 base and J 5 bases; nucleotides not matched to a gene: 4. The CDR3 DNA reads as TGTGCCAGCAGCTTAGGGGACAGGGGCACTACCGGGGAGCTGTTTTTT. Translating gives CASSLGDRGTTGELFF.

This chain joins TRBV15 and TRBJ2-7; 9 nucleotides match TRBD2. V was clipped by 4 bases and J by 6 bases; unmatched bases: 7. CDR1 LNHNV and CDR2 YYDKDF come from the germline V gene (reference sequence). The CDR3 consists of 14 residues. In DNA form, the CDR3 reads TGTGCCACCAGCATGAGGCGGGGGGGTGGCGAGCAGTACTTC. This encodes CATSMRRGGGEQYF.

The chain has TRBV27 and TRBJ1-5, with TRBD1 matching over 7 bases. CDR1 is MNHEY, CDR2 SMNVEV, per germline (reference sequence). V gave up 6 bases and J gave up 3 bases; unmatched junction bases: 8. The CDR3 contains 15 residues. CDR3 region: CASSTGGQYNQPQHF. CDR3 DNA sequence: TGTGCCAGCAGCACTGGGGGACAGTACAATCAGCCCCAGCATTTT.

The chain joins TRBV19 to TRBJ2-2; D is unresolved. The V end lost 5 bases, the J end lost 3 bases, and 10 bases lay between the germline ends. The CDR3 totals 14 residues. Germline V gene data show CDR1 as LNHDA and CDR2 as SQIVND (reference sequence). The CDR3 DNA reads as TGTGCCAGTAGTCTCCGTCCTCACACCGGGGAGCTGTTTTTT. Translating gives CASSLRPHTGELFF.